These 22 T cell receptor beta chains originate from one sample sequenced in a study of T cell responses to AZD1222 COVID-19 vaccine. Repertoires were generated with immunoSEQ multiplex PCR, while TCRdb's copy carries only in-frame clones and drops some. The data hold about 180,000 clones, with around 87% observed a single time. Material: peripheral blood, obtained on day 0 of AZD1222 vaccination. The receptors originated from an adult in good health.

The V call is TRBV18, the J call TRBJ1-1; TRBD1 matches at 7 bases. The CDR3 sequence is 16 residues long. Germline V CDR1 and CDR2: KGHSH, LQKENI. V gave up 3 bases and J gave up 0 bases; unmatched junction bases: 7. The CDR3 loop reads CASSPYTGALNTEAFF. The CDR3 nucleotides read TGTGCCAGCTCACCTTACACAGGGGCCTTGAACACTGAAGCTTTCTTT.

The genes are TRBV27 and TRBJ2-7; 9 nucleotides agree with TRBD1. Germline-derived CDR1 and CDR2 are MNHEY and SMNVEV (reference sequence). The CDR3 has 16 amino acids. J lost 3 bases, V lost 4 bases, and 10 bases had no gene match. The CDR3 loop is CASSSGGTGRYYEQYF. CDR3 sequence (DNA): TGTGCCAGCAGTTCCGGTGGGACAGGGAGATACTACGAGCAGTACTTC.

This clone was counted once. This sequence joins TRBV7-8 and TRBJ1-2; 9 bases match TRBD1. This CDR3 has 17 residues. V lost 3 bases and J lost 2; bases outside the gene matches: 10. Per germline, CDR1 SGHVS and CDR2 FQNEAQ. CDR3 sequence (DNA): TGTGCCAGCAGCTTCACGGACAGGGGTAAAAGGAACTATGGCTACACCTTC. Translation: CASSFTDRGKRNYGYTF.

The V call is TRBV7-2, the J call TRBJ2-7; 9 bases align to TRBD2. Looked up from germline, CDR1 is SGHTA and CDR2 is FQGNSA. With V trimmed by 5 bases and J by 5 bases, 10 bases remained unmatched. CDR3 length: 15 amino acids. The CDR3 spells CASSPRASGTHEQYF. CDR3 coding DNA: TGTGCCAGCAGCCCCCGGGCTAGCGGGACCCACGAGCAGTACTTC.

The J gene is TRBJ1-4, the V gene TRBV30; D ambiguous. Germline V gene sequence: CDR1 GTSNPN, CDR2 SVGIG (reference sequence). Trimming pared 0 bases from V and 5 bases from J, leaving 10 bases between. The CDR3 has 14 amino acids. The CDR3: CAWSVNGLNEKLFF. The DNA of the CDR3 is TGTGCCTGGAGTGTTAATGGCCTCAATGAAAAACTGTTTTTT.

This clone was detected once. The V gene is TRBV4-1, the J gene TRBJ2-7; 14 nucleotides line up with TRBD2. The germline V gene encodes CDR1 MGHRA and CDR2 YSYEKL. V lost 0 bases and J lost 6; bases outside the gene matches: 7. The CDR3 is made up of 17 amino acids. The CDR3 here is CASSQEIGTSGSREQYF. The CDR3 DNA reads TGCGCCAGCAGCCAAGAGATAGGGACTAGCGGGAGCCGCGAGCAGTACTTC.

This rearrangement joins TRBV5-8 to TRBJ1-5, with D maybe TRBD1 (6 bases). CDR1 is SGHTS, CDR2 YDEGEE, per germline. The germline V and J ends were trimmed by 4 bases and 7 bases, with 15 bases remaining between them. This CDR3 contains 14 residues. CDR3 in amino acids: CASSPEGGRQPQHF. The CDR3 nucleotides are TGTGCCAGCAGCCCCGAGGGGGGGCGACAGCCCCAGCATTTT.

The J gene is TRBJ2-5, the V gene TRBV7-7, with D unresolved. The germline V gene encodes CDR1 SSHAT and CDR2 FNYEAQ (reference sequence). V was shortened by 1 base and J by 0 bases, with 6 bases between the two germline ends. The CDR3 runs 14 residues. CDR3 in amino acids: CASSLVPYQETQYF. As DNA, the CDR3 is TGTGCCAGCAGCTTAGTTCCGTACCAAGAGACCCAGTACTTC.

This clone has only a few counts. The chain employs TRBV7-3 and TRBJ1-3; D not resolved. In germline, CDR1 is SGHTA, CDR2 FQGTGA. The CDR3 loop spans 15 amino acids. V shed 6 bases and J shed 1 base, with 13 bases lying between them. CDR3 protein: CASSPHGSSGNTIYF. CDR3 nucleotide sequence: TGTGCCAGCAGTCCCCATGGGAGTTCTGGAAACACCATATATTTT.

This chain joins TRBV4-2 and TRBJ2-7, with TRBD1 matching over 7 bases. Germline assignment: CDR1 LGHNA and CDR2 YNFKEQ. This CDR3 contains 16 residues. Trimming cost V 0 bases and J 0 bases; bases outside gene matches: 5. The CDR3 DNA reads as TGTGCCAGCAGCCAAGATGACAGGGCGGGCTCCTACGAGCAGTACTTC. Protein sequence: CASSQDDRAGSYEQYF.

The chain links TRBV9 to TRBJ1-5; D remains unclear. The CDR3 is 15 amino acids. Trimming stripped 4 bases from V and 5 bases from J, with 16 bases between. CDR1 is SGDLS, CDR2 YYNGEE, per germline. The CDR3 protein is CASSSTTAPDQPQHF. In nucleotides, the CDR3 is TGTGCCAGCAGCTCCACGACGGCCCCCGATCAGCCCCAGCATTTT.

The rearrangement links TRBV7-8 to TRBJ2-7; 10 bases line up with TRBD1. CDR1 and CDR2 from the germline V gene are SGHVS and FQNEAQ. The ends lost 2 bases at V and 3 bases at J; junction bases unmatched: 7. CDR3 size: 16 residues. DNA for the CDR3: TGTGCCAGCAGCTTAAGACAGGGGGCGAGAGGCTACGAGCAGTACTTC. This codes for CASSLRQGARGYEQYF.

The rearrangement joins TRBV4-1 to TRBJ2-1; 10 bases fit TRBD2. The V and J ends lost 4 bases and 5 bases, in that order; junction bases with no gene match: 8. The germline gives CDR1 MGHRA, CDR2 YSYEKL. This CDR3 is 16 amino acids long. The CDR3 reads CASSPRKLAGNNEQFF. The DNA of the CDR3 is TGCGCCAGCAGCCCCCGTAAACTAGCGGGGAACAATGAGCAGTTCTTC.

This chain uses TRBV2 with TRBJ2-3; 10 nucleotides align to TRBD1. This CDR3 comprises 17 residues. The V gene end was trimmed by 2 bases and the J gene end by 3 bases; junction bases not matched to a gene: 8. Germline V lookup: CDR1 SNHLY, CDR2 FYNNEI. This CDR3 is CASSEYGTGDNTDTQYF. CDR3 sequence (DNA): TGTGCCAGCAGTGAATACGGGACAGGGGATAATACAGATACGCAGTATTTT. The variable domain in full, completed from reference TRBV2 and TRBJ2-3, reads EPEVTQTPSHQVTQMGQEVILRCVPISNHLYFYWYRQILGQKVEFLVSFYNNEISEKSEIFDDQFSVERPDGSNFTLKIRSTKLEDSAMYFCASSEYGTGDNTDTQYFGPGTRLTVL.

J is TRBJ1-2 and V is TRBV6-5, with 8 bases matching TRBD1. Germline V gene lookup returns CDR1 MNHEY and CDR2 SVGAGI. This CDR3 spans 12 amino acids. V was clipped by 4 bases and J by 8 bases; unmatched bases: 3. The CDR3 DNA reads TGTGCCAGCAGTTTCGACAGGGGAGGCTACACCTTC. Its translation: CASSFDRGGYTF.

The V and J genes are TRBV11-2 and TRBJ1-6, with D unresolved. This CDR3 has 13 amino acids. CDR1 SGHAT and CDR2 FQNNGV come from the germline V gene. Trimming removed 8 bases at V and 6 bases at J, with 11 bases between. CDR3 coding DNA: TGTGCCAGCCAAGAGGCCACTAATTCACCCCTCCACTTT. Amino acid sequence: CASQEATNSPLHF.

There are a few counts of this clone. The gene calls are TRBV6-5 and TRBJ2-7; D is unclear. This CDR3 spans 12 amino acids. Germline V CDR1 and CDR2: MNHEY, SVGAGI. V lost 6 bases and J 2 bases, leaving 8 bases between the germline ends. In nucleotides, the CDR3 is TGTGCCAGCAGAGACGGAACCTACGAGCAGTACTTC. Amino acids: CASRDGTYEQYF.

V is TRBV2 and J is TRBJ2-7; possible D gene TRBD2, 5 bases. The germline V gene encodes CDR1 SNHLY and CDR2 FYNNEI. CDR3 size: 13 residues. Between the trimmed V and J ends, which lost 6 bases and 3 bases, there was a span of 12 bases. CDR3 coding DNA: TGTGCCAGCAGCCCAGCGGACTTCTACGAGCAGTACTTC. This sequence encodes CASSPADFYEQYF.

The rearrangement joins TRBV28 to TRBJ1-3; the D gene is possibly TRBD1 (6 bases). Germline V gene data show CDR1 as MDHEN and CDR2 as SYDVKM. This CDR3 has 14 residues. V was clipped by 7 bases and J by 2 bases, with 12 bases between them. The CDR3 region is CASIKGGPGNTIYF. The CDR3 DNA is TGTGCCAGCATAAAAGGGGGGCCTGGAAACACCATATATTTT.

This CDR3 is CATIWETGANVLTF. CDR3 sequence (DNA): TGTGCCACCATCTGGGAGACTGGGGCCAACGTCCTGACTTTC. The chain has TRBV24-1 and TRBJ2-6, with D perhaps TRBD2 (5 bases). The CDR3 loop spans 14 amino acids. The V end lost 8 bases, the J end lost 2 bases, and 9 bases lay between the germline ends. Germline-derived CDR1 and CDR2 are KGHDR and SFDVKD.

The chain carries TRBV3-1 (or the pseudogene TRBV3-2) and TRBJ2-5; D might be TRBD2 (5 bases). The germline gives CDR1 LGHDT, CDR2 YNNKEL (reference sequence). Trimming stripped 2 bases from V and 4 bases from J, with 11 bases between. CDR3 length: 14 residues. The CDR3 DNA follows: TGTGCCAGCAGCCAAAGACTAACGGGAGAGACCCAGTACTTC. It codes for CASSQRLTGETQYF.

The chain links TRBV12-5 to TRBJ2-7; D unclear. Trimming shortened V by 3 bases and J by 6 bases, and 12 bases separated the two germline ends. CDR3 length: 13 residues. Germline V gene data show CDR1 as LGHNT and CDR2 as FRNRAP. CDR3 sequence reads: CASGFPGRGEQYF. In nucleotides, the CDR3 is TGTGCTAGTGGTTTTCCAGGTCGAGGCGAGCAGTACTTC. Together with reference TRBV12-5 and TRBJ2-7, the CDR3 gives the full variable domain: DARVTQTPRHKVTEMGQEVTMRCQPILGHNTVFWYRQTMMQGLELLAYFRNRAPLDDSGMPKDRFSAEMPDATLATLKIQPSEPRDSAVYFCASGFPGRGEQYFGPGTRLTVT.